A single sample is the source of the 10 T cell receptor beta chains below, sequenced in a study of CD8+CD57+ T cells in acquired aplastic anemia. Genomic DNA constituted the template upon which TCR beta VDJ and CDR3 profiling was performed. TCRdb reanalysed the reads using MiXCR and keeps one entry per CDR3 protein. The profile covers around 250,000 distinct CDR3 sequences, with around three fifths appearing a single time and around 8% taken by the ten largest. Sequencing was performed on sorted CD4+, CD8+, or CD8+CD57+ T cells (not recorded which) from PBMCs. Receptors originate from a human donor with severe aplastic anemia or a healthy control (not recorded which).

This sequence joins TRBV25-1 and TRBJ2-1; a possible D gene is TRBD1 (7 bases). CDR1 and CDR2 from the germline V gene are MGHDK and SYGVNS. The CDR3 length is 15 residues. V lost 4 bases to trimming and J lost 5 bases, with 15 bases between them. The chain's CDR3 is CASSVAGGLDNEQFF. Written as DNA, the CDR3 is TGTGCCAGCAGTGTGGCAGGGGGGCTGGACAATGAGCAGTTCTTC. Filled out from reference TRBV25-1 and TRBJ2-1, the complete variable domain reads EADIYQTPRYLVIGTGKKITLECSQTMGHDKMYWYQQDPGMELHLIHYSYGVNSTEKGDLSSESTVSRIRTEHFPLTLESARPSHTSQYLCASSVAGGLDNEQFFGPGTRLTVL.

V is TRBV20-1 and J is TRBJ2-6; 7 bases map to TRBD1. With 6 bases clipped from V and 0 bases from J, the junction kept 2 bases outside the gene matches. The germline V gene encodes CDR1 DFQATT and CDR2 SNEGSKA (reference sequence). This CDR3 has 14 amino acids. The CDR3 region has the DNA TGCAGTGCCAGGGACAGCTCTGGGGCCAACGTCCTGACTTTC. Its translation is CSARDSSGANVLTF.

The table lists this clonotype with a count of one. The CDR3 here is CASRDSPLSYNEQFF. CDR3 sequence (DNA): TGTGCCAGCAGAGATAGTCCCCTCTCCTACAATGAGCAGTTCTTC. This chain joins TRBV2 and TRBJ2-1; unclear D gene. Trimming stripped 6 bases from V and 0 bases from J, with 12 bases between. Germline V gives CDR1 SNHLY, CDR2 FYNNEI. CDR3 length equals 15 residues.

This chain links TRBV9 with TRBJ2-7; D is ambiguous. The V end lost 0 bases, the J end lost 0 bases, and 10 bases lay between the germline ends. CDR3 length: 15 residues. CDR1 is SGDLS, CDR2 YYNGEE, per germline. For the CDR3, the DNA is TGTGCCAGCAGCGTAGGTATACAGAGCTCCTACGAGCAGTACTTC. This translates into CASSVGIQSSYEQYF. The whole variable domain, filled in from reference TRBV9 and TRBJ2-7, reads DSGVTQTPKHLITATGQRVTLRCSPRSGDLSVYWYQQSLDQGLQFLIQYYNGEERAKGNILERFSAQQFPDLHSELNLSSLELGDSALYFCASSVGIQSSYEQYFGPGTRLTVT.

V usage is TRBV2 and J usage is TRBJ1-6, with 7 nucleotides matching TRBD1. Losses at the gene ends were 5 bases for V and 7 bases for J; bases not matched to a gene: 17. This CDR3 contains 18 residues. CDR1 is SNHLY, CDR2 FYNNEI, per germline. CDR3 residues: CASSYPSPRQGKNSPLHF. CDR3 DNA sequence: TGTGCCAGCAGTTACCCGTCCCCGAGACAGGGTAAAAATTCACCCCTCCACTTT.

This sequence joins TRBV7-9 and TRBJ1-5; a possible D gene is TRBD1 (5 bases). Trimming took 4 bases from V and 7 from J, leaving 17 bases between them. Per germline, CDR1 SEHNR and CDR2 FQNEAQ (reference sequence). The CDR3 length is 15 residues. Here the CDR3 reads CASSSQIGVEQPQHF. CDR3 sequence (DNA): TGTGCCAGCAGCTCCCAAATAGGGGTAGAACAGCCCCAGCATTTT.

This clonotype was detected many times. The rearrangement uses TRBV12-3 or TRBV12-4 and TRBJ1-1; the D gene is possibly TRBD1 (6 bases). The CDR3 length is 14 residues. V was pared by 5 bases and J by 3 bases, with 13 bases between. CDR3 amino acids: CASSLDRRDTEAFF. The CDR3 DNA reads TGTGCCAGCAGTCTTGACAGGAGGGACACTGAAGCTTTCTTT.

V is TRBV10-3 and J is TRBJ1-2; D remains ambiguous. CDR1 is ENHRY and CDR2 is SYGVKD in the germline V gene. The V end lost 10 bases, the J end lost 8 bases, and 23 bases lay between the germline ends. CDR3 length: 14 amino acids. The CDR3 DNA reads TGTGCCAGCACCGGACGGATGAACCGTATGGGCTACACCTTC. Its translation: CASTGRMNRMGYTF.

The chain recombines TRBV7-9 with TRBJ2-5, with D perhaps matching TRBD1 (6 bases). CDR1 is SEHNR, CDR2 FQNEAQ, per germline (reference sequence). This CDR3 spans 14 amino acids. Trimming took 1 base from V and 5 from J, leaving 11 bases between them. CDR3 DNA: TGTGCCAGCAGCTTAGTTGGTCAGGGGGAGACCCAGTACTTC. As protein: CASSLVGQGETQYF. Based on the CDR3 plus reference TRBV7-9 and TRBJ2-5, the full variable domain is DTGVSQNPRHKITKRGQNVTFRCDPISEHNRLYWYRQTLGQGPEFLTYFQNEAQLEKSRLLSDRFSAERPKGSFSTLEIQRTEQGDSAMYLCASSLVGQGETQYFGPGTRLLVL.

This clonotype was detected only a few times. The chain is built from TRBV3-1 and TRBJ2-2; D unclear. CDR1 LGHDT and CDR2 YNNKEL come from the germline V gene (reference sequence). CDR3 size: 18 residues. The V gene lost 0 bases and the J gene lost 2 bases, with 16 bases spanning the gap. CDR3 protein: CASSQDVGIRINTGELFF. The CDR3 region has the DNA TGTGCCAGCAGCCAAGATGTAGGAATCCGAATAAACACCGGGGAGCTGTTTTTT.